A few counts support the clone carrying this T cell receptor beta chain. The antigen is unknown. The data are from a study of radiotherapy plus CTLA-4 blockade in lung cancer. TCRdb's copy holds only in-frame clones and misses some; the assay was immunoSEQ multiplex PCR. The sample has around 110,000 clones, 85% to 90% seen once. V was trimmed by 7 bases and J by 8 bases, leaving 20 bases between them. This CDR3 is built from 14 residues. Germline V gene sequence: CDR1 LNHDA, CDR2 SQIVND (reference sequence). Study observations and caveats: After treatment with radiotherapy plus ipilimumab, TCR clones that came from the tumor expanded in blood.

The sequenced sample was peripheral blood, obtained from a patient treated with radiotherapy plus ipilimumab. The receptor was derived from a human donor with non-small cell lung cancer that progressed on radiotherapy plus ipilimumab. V and J are TRBV19 and TRBJ1-2, with TRBD1 as a possible D gene (6 bases). The CDR3 DNA follows: TGTGCCAGTACCATCGCAGGGGCTGGGGTAGGCTACACCTTC. This translates into CASTIAGAGVGYTF. The full variable domain, rest sourced from reference TRBV19 and TRBJ1-2, is DGGITQSPKYLFRKEGQNVTLSCEQNLNHDAMYWYRQDPGQGLRLIYYSQIVNDFQKGDIAEGYSVSREKKESFPLTVTSAQKNPTAFYLCASTIAGAGVGYTFGSGTRLTVV.